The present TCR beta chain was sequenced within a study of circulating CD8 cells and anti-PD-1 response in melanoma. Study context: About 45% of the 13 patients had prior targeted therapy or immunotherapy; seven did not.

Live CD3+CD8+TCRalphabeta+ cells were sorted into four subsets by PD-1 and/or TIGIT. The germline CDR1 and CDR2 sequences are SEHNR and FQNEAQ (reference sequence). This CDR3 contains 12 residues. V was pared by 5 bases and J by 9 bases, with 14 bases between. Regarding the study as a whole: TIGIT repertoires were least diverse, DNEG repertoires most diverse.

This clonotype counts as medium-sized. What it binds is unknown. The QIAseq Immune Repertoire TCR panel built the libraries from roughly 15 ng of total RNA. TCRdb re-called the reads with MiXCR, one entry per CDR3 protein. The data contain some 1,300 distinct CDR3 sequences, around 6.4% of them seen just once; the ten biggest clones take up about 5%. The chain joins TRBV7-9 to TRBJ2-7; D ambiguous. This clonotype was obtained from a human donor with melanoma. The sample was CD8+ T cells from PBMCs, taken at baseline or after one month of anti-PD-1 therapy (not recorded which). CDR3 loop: CASSPPDPGQYF. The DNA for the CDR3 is TGTGCCAGCAGCCCCCCCGACCCCGGGCAGTACTTC.